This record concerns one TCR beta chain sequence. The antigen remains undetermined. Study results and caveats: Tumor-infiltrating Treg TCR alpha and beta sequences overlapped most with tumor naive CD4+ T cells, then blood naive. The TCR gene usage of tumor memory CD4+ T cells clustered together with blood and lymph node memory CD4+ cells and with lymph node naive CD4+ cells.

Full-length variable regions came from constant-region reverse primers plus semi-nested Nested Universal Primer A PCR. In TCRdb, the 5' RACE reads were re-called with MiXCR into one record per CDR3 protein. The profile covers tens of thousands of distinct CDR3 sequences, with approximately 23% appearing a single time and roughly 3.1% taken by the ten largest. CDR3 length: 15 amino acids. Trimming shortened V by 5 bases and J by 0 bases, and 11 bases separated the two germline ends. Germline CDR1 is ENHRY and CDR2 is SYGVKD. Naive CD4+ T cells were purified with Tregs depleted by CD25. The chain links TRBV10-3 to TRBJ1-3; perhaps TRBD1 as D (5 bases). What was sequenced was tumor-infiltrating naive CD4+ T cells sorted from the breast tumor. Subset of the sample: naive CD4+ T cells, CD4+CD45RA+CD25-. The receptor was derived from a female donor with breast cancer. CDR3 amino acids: CAISQTVPSGNTIYF. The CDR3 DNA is TGTGCCATCAGTCAGACAGTCCCCTCTGGAAACACCATATATTTT.